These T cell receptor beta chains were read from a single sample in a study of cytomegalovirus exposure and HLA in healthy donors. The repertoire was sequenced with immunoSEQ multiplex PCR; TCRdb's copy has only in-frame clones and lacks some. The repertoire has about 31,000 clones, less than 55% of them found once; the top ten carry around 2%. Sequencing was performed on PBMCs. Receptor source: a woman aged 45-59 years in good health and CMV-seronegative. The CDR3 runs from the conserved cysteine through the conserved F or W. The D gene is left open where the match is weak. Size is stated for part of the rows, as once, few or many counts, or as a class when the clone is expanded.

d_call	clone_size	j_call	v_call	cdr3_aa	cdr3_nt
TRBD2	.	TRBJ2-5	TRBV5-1	CASSPGEAGEETQYF	TGCGCCAGCAGCCCCGGGGAAGCGGGAGAGGAGACCCAGTACTTC
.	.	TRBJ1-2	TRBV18	CASSGQGYGYTF	TGTGCCAGCTCAGGGCAGGGATATGGCTACACCTTC
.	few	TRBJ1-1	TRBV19	CASSIGQGAFF	TGTGCCAGTAGTATTGGGCAAGGAGCTTTCTTT
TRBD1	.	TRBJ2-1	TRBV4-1	CASRDREMNGEQFF	TGCGCCAGCAGAGACAGGGAAATGAATGGTGAGCAGTTCTTC
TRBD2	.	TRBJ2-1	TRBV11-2	CASSPFSGSVYEQFF	TGTGCCAGCAGCCCCTTTAGCGGGAGTGTATATGAGCAGTTCTTC
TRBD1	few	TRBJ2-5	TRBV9	CASSDEQGAGETQYF	TGTGCCAGCAGCGACGAACAGGGGGCGGGAGAGACCCAGTACTTC
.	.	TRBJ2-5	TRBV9	CASSRAETQYF	TGTGCCAGCAGTAGAGCAGAGACCCAGTACTTC
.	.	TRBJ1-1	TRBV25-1	CASSPGGLNTEAFF	TGTGCCAGCAGTCCGGGGGGCCTGAACACTGAAGCTTTCTTT
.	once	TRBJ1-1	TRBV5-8	CASSFGMDRGSFF	TGTGCCAGCAGCTTCGGAATGGACAGAGGTTCTTTCTTT
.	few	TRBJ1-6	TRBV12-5	CASGLGDSSYNSPLHF	TGTGCTAGTGGTTTGGGCGATAGCTCCTATAATTCACCCCTCCACTTT
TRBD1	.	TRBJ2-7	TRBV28	CASSGRGQGREQYF	TGTGCCAGCAGCGGTCGCGGACAGGGTCGCGAGCAGTACTTC
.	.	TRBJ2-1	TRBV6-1	CASFTRQYNEQFF	TGTGCCAGCTTCACTAGGCAGTACAATGAGCAGTTCTTC
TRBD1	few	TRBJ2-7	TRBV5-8	CASSLGQGVSPYF	TGTGCCAGCAGCTTGGGGCAGGGGGTTTCGCCGTACTTC
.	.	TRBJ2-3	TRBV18	CASSPRDSQAQYF	TGTGCCAGCTCACCACGGGACTCTCAGGCGCAGTATTTT
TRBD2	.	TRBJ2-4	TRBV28	CASHSGRTSPAKNIQYF	TGTGCCAGCCATAGCGGGAGGACTTCTCCAGCCAAAAACATTCAGTACTTC
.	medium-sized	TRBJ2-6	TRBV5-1	CASSWPSGANVLTF	TGCGCCAGCAGCTGGCCCTCTGGGGCCAACGTCCTGACTTTC
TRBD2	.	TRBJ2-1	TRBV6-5	CASSFRTSGGANEQFF	TGTGCCAGCAGTTTCCGGACTAGCGGGGGGGCCAATGAGCAGTTCTTC
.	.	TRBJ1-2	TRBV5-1	CASSSRGQINYGYTF	TGCGCCAGCAGCTCCCGTGGACAGATTAACTATGGCTACACCTTC
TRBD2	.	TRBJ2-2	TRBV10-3	CAISETSGSGGELFF	TGTGCCATCAGCGAGACTAGCGGGAGCGGCGGGGAGCTGTTTTTT
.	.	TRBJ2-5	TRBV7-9	CASSSGLAQETQYF	TGTGCCAGCAGCTCGGGACTCGCTCAAGAGACCCAGTACTTC
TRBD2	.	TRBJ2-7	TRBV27	CASSLRLAGGPSYEQYF	TGTGCCAGCAGTTTACGGCTAGCGGGAGGGCCATCCTACGAGCAGTACTTC
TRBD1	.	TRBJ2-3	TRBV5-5	CASSSRDRGTDTQYF	TGTGCCAGCAGCTCGAGGGACAGGGGCACAGATACGCAGTATTTT
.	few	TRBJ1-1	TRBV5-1	CASSLGGLGTEAFF	TGCGCCAGCAGCTTGGGAGGGTTGGGCACTGAAGCTTTCTTT
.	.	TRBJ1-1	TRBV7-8	CASSTHRTPTEAFF	TGTGCCAGCAGCACGCATCGGACTCCCACTGAAGCTTTCTTT
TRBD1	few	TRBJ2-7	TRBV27	CASSLKDRGPYEQYF	TGTGCCAGCAGTTTAAAGGACAGGGGACCCTACGAGCAGTACTTC
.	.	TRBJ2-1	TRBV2	CASSDYRGRDEQFF	TGTGCCAGCAGTGATTACAGGGGGAGGGATGAGCAGTTCTTC
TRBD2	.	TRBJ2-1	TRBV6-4	CASSMTSGRSTGNEQFF	TGTGCCAGCAGTATGACCAGCGGGAGATCAACGGGCAATGAGCAGTTCTTC
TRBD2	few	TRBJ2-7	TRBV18	CASSPGTSAYYEQYF	TGTGCCAGCTCCCCGGGGACTAGCGCATATTACGAGCAGTACTTC
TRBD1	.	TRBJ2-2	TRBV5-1	CASSFTGTGEPAGMTGELFF	TGCGCCAGCAGCTTCACCGGGACAGGGGAACCAGCGGGAATGACCGGGGAGCTGTTTTTT
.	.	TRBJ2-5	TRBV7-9	CASSLGRAGRETQYF	TGTGCCAGCAGCTTAGGGCGGGCGGGGAGGGAGACCCAGTACTTC
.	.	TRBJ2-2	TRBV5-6	CASSLVRTAGGELFF	TGTGCCAGCAGCTTGGTCCGGACAGCTGGCGGGGAGCTGTTTTTT
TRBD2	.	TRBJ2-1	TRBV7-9	CASSPLGGEGPNEQFF	TGTGCCAGCAGCCCATTGGGAGGGGAGGGCCCCAATGAGCAGTTCTTC
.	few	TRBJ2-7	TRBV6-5	CASTPYGKGVEEQYF	TGTGCCAGCACTCCCTACGGAAAGGGGGTGGAAGAGCAGTACTTC
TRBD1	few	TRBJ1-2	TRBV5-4	CASSPGQGYYGYTF	TGTGCCAGCAGCCCGGGACAGGGGTACTATGGCTACACCTTC
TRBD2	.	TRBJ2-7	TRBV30	CAWSTGLAVHEQYF	TGTGCCTGGAGTACCGGACTAGCGGTCCACGAGCAGTACTTC
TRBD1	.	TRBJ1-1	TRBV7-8	CASSLGTGNTEAFF	TGTGCCAGCAGCTTAGGGACAGGGAACACTGAAGCTTTCTTT
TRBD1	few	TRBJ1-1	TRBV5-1	CASSEGQGRTEAFF	TGCGCCAGCAGCGAAGGACAGGGTCGGACTGAAGCTTTCTTT
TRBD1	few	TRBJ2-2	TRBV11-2	CASSQLSSGTGRAGELFF	TGTGCCAGCAGCCAACTATCCTCCGGGACAGGGAGGGCCGGGGAGCTGTTTTTT
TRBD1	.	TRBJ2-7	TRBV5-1	CASSFSGTVGREQYF	TGCGCCAGCAGCTTCTCCGGGACAGTGGGGCGCGAGCAGTACTTC
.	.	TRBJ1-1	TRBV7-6	CASSLQGRGNTEAFF	TGTGCCAGCAGCTTACAGGGGAGGGGGAACACTGAAGCTTTCTTT
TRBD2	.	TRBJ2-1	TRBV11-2	CASSLERDILYNEQFF	TGTGCCAGCAGCTTGGAGCGGGATATTCTGTACAATGAGCAGTTCTTC
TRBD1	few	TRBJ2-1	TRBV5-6	CASAPTGTGLDEQFF	TGTGCCAGCGCGCCGACAGGGACGGGCCTTGATGAGCAGTTCTTC
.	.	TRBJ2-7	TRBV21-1	CASSNVTGGGMGEQYF	TGTGCCAGCAGCAACGTGACAGGGGGTGGGATGGGCGAGCAGTACTTC
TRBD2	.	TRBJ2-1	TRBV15	CATSTNSPGLASDNEQFF	TGTGCCACCAGCACGAACTCACCGGGACTAGCTTCCGACAATGAGCAGTTCTTC
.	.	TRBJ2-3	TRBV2	CASTADSSTDTQYF	TGTGCCAGCACGGCGGACTCTAGCACAGATACGCAGTATTTT
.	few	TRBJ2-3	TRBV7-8	CASRLLTDTQYF	TGTGCCAGCCGACTCCTCACAGATACGCAGTATTTT
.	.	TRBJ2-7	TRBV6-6	CASRQGPYEQYF	TGTGCCAGCAGGCAGGGCCCCTACGAGCAGTACTTC